Listed here are 32 T cell receptor beta chains from one sample, sequenced in a study of T cell changes during pregnancy in multiple sclerosis. Some clones are missing from TCRdb's copy, which holds only in-frame ones; the method was immunoSEQ multiplex PCR. The sample includes about 40,000 clones, approximately 94% of them seen just once. Material: peripheral blood, obtained in the third trimester of pregnancy. All receptors come from a female donor with multiple sclerosis, enrolled in a pregnancy study.

The chain has TRBV19 and TRBJ1-5; TRBD1 matches 8 bases. V lost 4 bases, J lost 6 bases, and 11 bases stayed unmatched. This CDR3 is 16 amino acids long. Germline V lookup: CDR1 LNHDA, CDR2 SQIVND (reference sequence). CDR3 in DNA: TGTGCCAGTAGTAGGCCTCAACAGGGGACAGGTCAGCCCCAGCATTTT. Its translation: CASSRPQQGTGQPQHF.

On this clone itself: Other DNA sequences of this sample code for an identical CDR3. This chain connects TRBV4-1 to TRBJ1-2; 10 nucleotides align to TRBD1. Germline V gene lookup returns CDR1 MGHRA and CDR2 YSYEKL. The V segment lost 3 bases and the J segment 4 bases; nucleotides outside the gene matches: 5. This CDR3 contains 15 residues. The CDR3 nucleotides are TGCGCCAGCAGCCATGGACAGGGGGAGGGCTATGGCTACACCTTC. Translated: CASSHGQGEGYGYTF.

The rearrangement joins TRBV6-6 to TRBJ1-1, with 8 bases aligning to TRBD1. CDR1 and CDR2 from the germline V gene are MNHNY and SVGAGI (reference sequence). The CDR3 loop spans 16 amino acids. V dropped 5 bases and J dropped 0; count of bases not matched to a gene: 8. In nucleotides, the CDR3 is TGTGCCAGCAGTCGTCCCGGGACAGGTTTGAACACTGAAGCTTTCTTT. This translates into CASSRPGTGLNTEAFF.

The chain has TRBV5-1 and TRBJ1-4, with a weak D call TRBD1 (5 bases). The CDR3 totals 14 residues. Between the trimmed V and J ends, which lost 2 bases and 5 bases, there was a span of 10 bases. Germline CDR1 and CDR2: SGHRS and YFSETQ. Written as DNA, the CDR3 is TGCGCCAGCAGCTTTGGGCAGGGCAATGAAAAACTGTTTTTT. Encoded protein: CASSFGQGNEKLFF.

CDR3 residues: CASSPGVETQYF. In DNA form, the CDR3 reads TGTGCCAGCTCACCTGGAGTAGAGACCCAGTACTTC. The chain uses TRBV18 and TRBJ2-5; no reliable D call. This CDR3 region has 12 residues. Germline V lookup: CDR1 KGHSH, CDR2 LQKENI. The V gene lost 3 bases and the J gene lost 4 bases, with 6 bases spanning the gap.

The chain employs TRBV11-3 and TRBJ2-1, with TRBD2 as a possible D gene (5 bases). Trimming removed 3 bases from V and 3 bases from J, with 12 bases in between. Germline lookup yields CDR1 SGHNT and CDR2 YENEEA. The CDR3 length is 15 residues. The CDR3 DNA is TGTGCCAGCAGCTTCAAGGGCGGAGGCTACAATGAGCAGTTCTTC. Protein product: CASSFKGGGYNEQFF.

The sample holds one count of this clone. The chain joins TRBV19 to TRBJ2-7; 13 nucleotides align to TRBD2. Per germline, CDR1 LNHDA and CDR2 SQIVND (reference sequence). The CDR3 has 16 residues. V dropped 3 bases and J dropped 6; count of bases not matched to a gene: 8. CDR3 sequence: CASSILGLAGVSEQYF. The CDR3 DNA sequence: TGTGCCAGTAGTATCCTCGGACTAGCGGGAGTTAGCGAGCAGTACTTC.

The chain joins TRBV6-1 to TRBJ2-7; 14 nucleotides align to TRBD2. This CDR3 is built from 19 residues. J lost 8 bases, V lost 2 bases, and 17 bases had no gene match. Germline CDR1 and CDR2: MNHNS and SASEGT. The CDR3 DNA reads TGTGCCAGCAGTGAAACGGCTGGGACTAGCGGGAGATTAACAGTCAAGCAGTACTTC. It specifies CASSETAGTSGRLTVKQYF.

This chain links TRBV2 with TRBJ1-1, with a possible D match to TRBD1 (6 bases). Between the trimmed V and J ends, which lost 7 bases and 4 bases, there was a span of 13 bases. The germline V gene has CDR1 SNHLY and CDR2 FYNNEI. The CDR3 sequence is 13 residues long. The CDR3 region is CASTGDRGTEAFF. The CDR3 bases are TGTGCCAGCACAGGGGATCGGGGCACTGAAGCTTTCTTT.

CDR3 DNA sequence: TGTGCCAGCAGGCCGACAGGGAGGTTGATCTATGGCTACACCTTC. This gives the protein CASRPTGRLIYGYTF. This chain uses TRBV27 with TRBJ1-2, with TRBD1 matching over 7 bases. The CDR3 runs 15 residues. CDR1 and CDR2 (germline): MNHEY, SMNVEV (reference sequence). Trimming took 6 bases from V and 4 from J; bases not matched to a gene: 11.

This chain joins TRBV9 and TRBJ1-2; D gene ambiguous. The germline V gene has CDR1 SGDLS and CDR2 YYNGEE. V was pared by 4 bases and J by 6 bases, with 22 bases between. This CDR3 is built from 16 residues. The CDR3 here is CASSPHRAGTGHGYTF. In DNA, the CDR3 is TGTGCCAGCAGCCCCCATCGGGCGGGTACCGGTCATGGCTACACCTTC.

This rearrangement joins TRBV19 to TRBJ2-2, with D maybe TRBD1 (5 bases). V was trimmed by 6 bases and J by 7 bases, leaving 21 bases between them. CDR1 is LNHDA and CDR2 is SQIVND in the germline V gene (reference sequence). The CDR3 has 16 amino acids. This chain's CDR3 is CASSPFLRWGHGELFF. CDR3 nucleotides: TGTGCCAGTAGCCCTTTTTTGAGGTGGGGCCACGGGGAGCTGTTTTTT.

V usage is TRBV7-2 and J usage is TRBJ2-2; TRBD2 aligns across 8 bases. The CDR3 has 16 residues. V gave up 1 base and J gave up 5 bases; unmatched junction bases: 6. In germline, CDR1 is SGHTA, CDR2 FQGNSA. The CDR3 nucleotides are TGTGCCAGCAGCTTAGTTGGGACTAGTTATACCGGGGAGCTGTTTTTT. Residues: CASSLVGTSYTGELFF.

This rearrangement joins TRBV7-3 to TRBJ2-5; 7 positions match TRBD1. The CDR3 consists of 15 residues. The germline V gene encodes CDR1 SGHTA and CDR2 FQGTGA. Trimming at V came to 1 base and at J to 7 bases, leaving 9 bases not matched to a gene. Here the CDR3 DNA reads TGTGCCAGCAGCTTAATAGGGGGCTCAGGTGGGACCCAGTACTTC. The encoded protein is CASSLIGGSGGTQYF.

The chain employs TRBV10-3 and TRBJ1-5, with D maybe TRBD1 (5 bases). The V end lost 0 bases, the J end lost 6 bases, and 12 bases lay between the germline ends. The CDR3 sequence is 15 residues long. Germline values: CDR1 ENHRY, CDR2 SYGVKD. CDR3: CAISESDSAVQPQHF. The CDR3 coding sequence is TGTGCCATCAGTGAGTCTGACAGTGCGGTTCAGCCCCAGCATTTT.

J is TRBJ2-3 and V is TRBV19; D call uncertain. From germline, CDR1 is LNHDA and CDR2 SQIVND (reference sequence). Trimming stripped 7 bases from V and 3 bases from J, with 14 bases between. This CDR3 contains 14 residues. The CDR3 DNA reads as TGTGCCAGTAATTCGGCGGTTGGGACAGATACGCAGTATTTT. Its translation is CASNSAVGTDTQYF.

The rearrangement joins TRBV19 to TRBJ1-5; tentative D call: TRBD1 (5 bases). Germline CDR1 and CDR2: LNHDA and SQIVND (reference sequence). V lost 0 bases, J lost 1 base, and 31 bases lay in between. The CDR3 covers 23 residues. The CDR3 sequence is CASSIDRGSLHFMGLLSNQPQHF. The CDR3 DNA reads TGTGCCAGTAGTATAGATCGGGGCAGCCTACACTTTATGGGACTCTTGAGCAATCAGCCCCAGCATTTT.

The rearrangement uses TRBV6-1 and TRBJ2-2, with 9 bases fitting TRBD1. The V and J ends lost 7 bases and 7 bases, in that order; junction bases with no gene match: 7. This CDR3 spans 14 amino acids. The V gene's germline CDR1 is MNHNS and CDR2 SASEGT. The CDR3 DNA is TGTGCCAGCACTCGACAGGGGGGGGGCGGGGAGCTGTTTTTT. Its translation: CASTRQGGGGELFF.

The rearrangement joins TRBV11-2 to TRBJ2-5; 8 bases fit TRBD2. The CDR3 contains 16 residues. Trimming at V came to 1 base and at J to 0 bases, leaving 4 bases not matched to a gene. Germline CDR1 SGHAT, CDR2 FQNNGV. The CDR3, as DNA: TGTGCCAGCAGCTTAGTGTCGGGGGGGTACCAAGAGACCCAGTACTTC. Translating gives CASSLVSGGYQETQYF.

J is TRBJ2-7 and V is TRBV11-2; 10 nucleotides match TRBD2. This CDR3 has 16 residues. CDR1 and CDR2 (germline): SGHAT, FQNNGV. The J segment lost 1 base and the V segment lost 5 bases, leaving 8 bases of the junction unmatched. CDR3 protein: CASSPALAGASYEQYF. As DNA, the CDR3 is TGTGCCAGCAGCCCCGCCCTAGCGGGAGCTTCCTACGAGCAGTACTTC.

A note on this clone: One end of the junction does not line up with germline, which may come from a read error. The chain couples TRBV7-8 to TRBJ1-3; D gene ambiguous. CDR3 length: 14 amino acids. From germline, CDR1 is SGHVS and CDR2 FQNEAQ. DNA of the CDR3: TGTGCCAGCTGCTTAGGTTATTCTGGAAACACCATATATTTT. Encoded protein: CASCLGYSGNTIYF.

In nucleotides, the CDR3 is TGTGCCAGCTCACCGGGGGCTCCCAACACTGAAGCTTTCTTT. Translated, it gives CASSPGAPNTEAFF. The V and J genes are TRBV18 and TRBJ1-1; perhaps TRBD1 as D (6 bases). V was trimmed by 3 bases and J by 2 bases, leaving 10 bases between them. The CDR3 contains 14 residues. Germline V lookup: CDR1 KGHSH, CDR2 LQKENI. Based on the CDR3 plus reference TRBV18 and TRBJ1-1, the full variable domain is NAGVMQNPRHLVRRRGQEARLRCSPMKGHSHVYWYRQLPEEGLKFMVYLQKENIIDESGMPKERFSAEFPKEGPSILRIQQVVRGDSAAYFCASSPGAPNTEAFFGQGTRLTVV.

The chain joins TRBV29-1 to TRBJ1-1; no firm D call. The CDR3 consists of 11 residues. Germline V gives CDR1 SQVTM, CDR2 ANQGSEA. The germline V and J ends were trimmed by 4 bases and 2 bases, with 5 bases remaining between them. The CDR3 bases are TGCAGCGTTGGGCCAAACACTGAAGCTTTCTTT. Protein sequence: CSVGPNTEAFF.

The DNA for the CDR3 is TGCGCCAGCAGCCTCCGGGACTCTGGGGCCAACGTCCTGACTTTC. Translation gives CASSLRDSGANVLTF. The rearrangement joins TRBV4-1 to TRBJ2-6; the D gene is possibly TRBD2 (5 bases). The CDR3 runs to 15 residues. V was cut by 4 bases and J by 0 bases, with 7 bases left in between. Germline V lookup: CDR1 MGHRA, CDR2 YSYEKL.

The chain joins TRBV9 to TRBJ2-2; the D gene is possibly TRBD1 (6 bases). The germline gives CDR1 SGDLS, CDR2 YYNGEE. The germline V and J ends were trimmed by 1 base and 4 bases, with 14 bases remaining between them. The CDR3 sequence is 16 residues long. The CDR3 nucleotides are TGTGCCAGCAGCGTAAGCGCAGGGGCGACCACCGGGGAGCTGTTTTTT. Its protein is CASSVSAGATTGELFF.

This chain uses TRBV10-3 with TRBJ2-7; weak D call: TRBD2 (5 bases). Germline CDR1 is ENHRY and CDR2 is SYGVKD. The CDR3 spans 13 residues. Trimming left V 8 bases short and J 1 base short, with 12 bases between. CDR3: CAIGKTSSYEQYF. Here the CDR3 DNA reads TGTGCCATCGGCAAAACTAGTTCCTACGAGCAGTACTTC.

The chain uses TRBV11-1 and TRBJ1-1, with D maybe TRBD1 (5 bases). V lost 1 base and J 2 bases, leaving 14 bases between the germline ends. Germline values: CDR1 SGHAT, CDR2 FQDESV (reference sequence). The CDR3 length is 16 residues. CDR3 in amino acids: CASSLGWRGGNTEAFF. In nucleotides, the CDR3 is TGTGCCAGCAGCTTAGGATGGAGGGGCGGTAACACTGAAGCTTTCTTT. Complete variable domain (other parts from reference TRBV11-1 and TRBJ1-1): EAEVAQSPRYKITEKSQAVAFWCDPISGHATLYWYRQILGQGPELLVQFQDESVVDDSQLPKDRFSAERLKGVDSTLKIQPAELGDSAMYLCASSLGWRGGNTEAFFGQGTRLTVV.

This chain links TRBV19 with TRBJ2-2; D is possibly TRBD1 (6 bases). Trimming took off 6 bases at V and 4 bases at J, with 15 bases between the two ends. This CDR3 has 15 amino acids. Germline CDR1 reads LNHDA; CDR2 reads SQIVND (reference sequence). The CDR3 DNA is TGTGCCAGTAGCGCCGGCAACAGGGTCACCGGGGAGCTGTTTTTT. Its translation: CASSAGNRVTGELFF. The entire variable domain, with the rest obtained from reference TRBV19 and TRBJ2-2, is as follows: DGGITQSPKYLFRKEGQNVTLSCEQNLNHDAMYWYRQDPGQGLRLIYYSQIVNDFQKGDIAEGYSVSREKKESFPLTVTSAQKNPTAFYLCASSAGNRVTGELFFGEGSRLTVL.

The chain recombines TRBV21-1 with TRBJ1-2. TRBV21-1 is flagged as a pseudogene. The length of the CDR3 is 18 residues. Here the CDR3 reads CASTHPAEGLTLNYGYTF. The CDR3 nucleotides read TGTGCCAGCACTCACCCGGCGGAGGGCCTTACACTTAACTATGGCTACACCTTC.

This clone has just one count. The V and J genes are TRBV4-1 and TRBJ2-3; possible D gene TRBD1, 5 bases. Trimming took 3 bases from V and 2 from J, leaving 18 bases between them. The CDR3 length is 17 residues. In germline, CDR1 is MGHRA, CDR2 YSYEKL. CDR3: CASSHSKGVLITDTQYF. The CDR3 DNA reads TGCGCCAGCAGCCATTCTAAAGGGGTTCTCATCACAGATACGCAGTATTTT.

The V gene is TRBV6-5, the J gene TRBJ1-1; D is undetermined. The CDR3 loop spans 14 amino acids. V gave up 4 bases and J gave up 2 bases, with 11 bases separating them. Germline lookup yields CDR1 MNHEY and CDR2 SVGAGI. The DNA for the CDR3 is TGTGCCAGCAGTTTCACACCCAGAAACACTGAAGCTTTCTTT. Protein sequence: CASSFTPRNTEAFF.

The chain couples TRBV4-1 to TRBJ1-5, with D possibly being TRBD1 (5 bases). CDR1 is MGHRA and CDR2 is YSYEKL in the germline V gene. This CDR3 contains 15 residues. Deletions cut 0 bases from V and 6 bases from J, with 12 bases between. As DNA, the CDR3 is TGCGCCAGCAGCCAAGATAGCGGGGGAAGTCAGCCCCAGCATTTT. It codes for CASSQDSGGSQPQHF.